This T cell receptor (beta chain) was observed in a study of cytomegalovirus exposure and HLA in healthy donors. Study-wide background: When 398 donors were genotyped, 81% of them were found to fall in the Caucasian-associated ancestry cluster.

The PCR used 60 Vbeta and 13 Jbeta primers. Sequenced by immunoSEQ multiplex PCR; TCRdb stores in-frame clones only, minus some. The sample consists of 150,000 to 200,000 clones, approximately 79% of them appearing once. Study-level findings and limits: An analysis was carried out at a later point. It showed that HLA-associated TCR beta chains were more clonally expanded than equally common non-associated chains. Reported results showed that the classifier diagnosed cytomegalovirus status with high specificity and sensitivity.

In regard to this clone: What it binds is not known.

Although they were nominally healthy when sampled, donors likely had unrecorded immune exposures. The material sequenced was PBMCs. The sequence was collected from a woman between 40 and 55 years old in good health and CMV-seronegative.

CDR3: CASSLTDRGLNYGYTF. The CDR3 nucleotides are TGTGCCAGCTCATTAACAGACAGGGGCCTCAACTATGGCTACACCTTC. The chain uses TRBV18 and TRBJ1-2; 8 nucleotides match TRBD1. Germline V CDR1 and CDR2: KGHSH, LQKENI. The CDR3 is made up of 16 amino acids. Unmatched junction bases numbered 10, after V lost 5 bases and J lost 2 bases.